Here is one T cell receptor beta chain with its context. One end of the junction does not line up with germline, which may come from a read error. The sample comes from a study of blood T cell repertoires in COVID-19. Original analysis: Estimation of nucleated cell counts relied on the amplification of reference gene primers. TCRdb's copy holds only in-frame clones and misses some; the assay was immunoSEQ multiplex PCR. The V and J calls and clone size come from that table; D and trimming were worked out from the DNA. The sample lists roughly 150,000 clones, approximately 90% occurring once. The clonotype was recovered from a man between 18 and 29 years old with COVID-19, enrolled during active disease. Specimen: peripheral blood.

CDR3: CAISDTEKLLF. CDR3 in DNA: TGTGCCATCAGTGACACTGAAAAACTGCTTTTT. This sequence joins TRBV10-3 and TRBJ1-4; D is ambiguous. The CDR3 is 11 residues long. The germline CDR1 and CDR2 sequences are ENHRY and SYGVKD.